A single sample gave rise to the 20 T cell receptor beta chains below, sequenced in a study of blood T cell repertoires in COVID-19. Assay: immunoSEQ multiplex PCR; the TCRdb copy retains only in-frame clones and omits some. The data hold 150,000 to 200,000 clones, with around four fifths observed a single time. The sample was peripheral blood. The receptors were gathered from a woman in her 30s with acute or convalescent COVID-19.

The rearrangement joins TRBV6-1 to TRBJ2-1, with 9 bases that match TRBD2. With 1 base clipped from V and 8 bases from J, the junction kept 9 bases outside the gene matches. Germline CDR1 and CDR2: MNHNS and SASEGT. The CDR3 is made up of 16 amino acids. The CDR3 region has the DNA TGTGCCAGCAGTGAAGAGGCGGGAGGGCCTAGGGATGAGCAGTTCTTC. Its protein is CASSEEAGGPRDEQFF.

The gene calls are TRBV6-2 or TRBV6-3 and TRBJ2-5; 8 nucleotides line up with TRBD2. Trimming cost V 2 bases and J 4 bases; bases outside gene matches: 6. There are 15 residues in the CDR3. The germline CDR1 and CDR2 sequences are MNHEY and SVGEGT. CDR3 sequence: CASSYEWLAGETQYF. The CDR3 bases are TGTGCCAGCAGTTACGAATGGCTAGCGGGAGAGACCCAGTACTTC.

CDR3 residues: CASSDSEHSSFNGYTF. DNA of the CDR3: TGTGCCAGCAGTGACTCCGAGCATTCAAGTTTTAATGGCTACACCTTC. The chain uses TRBV6-4 and TRBJ1-2; D call uncertain. CDR1 and CDR2 from the germline V gene are MRHNA and SNTAGT. The CDR3 loop spans 16 amino acids. Trimming took 0 bases from V and 6 from J, leaving 17 bases between them.

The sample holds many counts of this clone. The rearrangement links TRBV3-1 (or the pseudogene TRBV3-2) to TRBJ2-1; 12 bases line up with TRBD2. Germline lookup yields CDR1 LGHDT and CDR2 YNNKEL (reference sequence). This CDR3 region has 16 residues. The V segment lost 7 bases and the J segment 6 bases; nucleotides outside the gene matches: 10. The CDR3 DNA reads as TGTGCCAGCACCCCAAGGGGACTAGCGGGCACCAATGAGCAGTTCTTC. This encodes CASTPRGLAGTNEQFF.

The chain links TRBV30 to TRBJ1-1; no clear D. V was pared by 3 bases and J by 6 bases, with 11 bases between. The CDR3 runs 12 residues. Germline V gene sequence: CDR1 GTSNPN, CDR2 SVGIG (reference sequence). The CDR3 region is CAWRGDFPEAFF. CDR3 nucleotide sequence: TGTGCCTGGAGGGGAGATTTCCCTGAAGCTTTCTTT.

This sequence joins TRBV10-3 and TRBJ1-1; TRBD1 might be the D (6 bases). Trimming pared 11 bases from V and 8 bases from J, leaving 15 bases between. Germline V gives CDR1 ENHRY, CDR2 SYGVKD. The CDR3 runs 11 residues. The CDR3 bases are TGTGCCGTACAGGGCTTGAGGGAAGCTTTCTTT. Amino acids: CAVQGLREAFF.

The CDR3, as DNA: TGTGCCAGCAAAGAGGCAGGGAGCTACACCTTC. It yields the protein CASKEAGSYTF. V is TRBV9 and J is TRBJ1-2; D may be TRBD1 (5 bases). From germline, CDR1 is SGDLS and CDR2 YYNGEE. The CDR3 extends over 11 amino acids. Between the trimmed V and J ends, which lost 6 bases and 9 bases, there was a span of 12 bases.

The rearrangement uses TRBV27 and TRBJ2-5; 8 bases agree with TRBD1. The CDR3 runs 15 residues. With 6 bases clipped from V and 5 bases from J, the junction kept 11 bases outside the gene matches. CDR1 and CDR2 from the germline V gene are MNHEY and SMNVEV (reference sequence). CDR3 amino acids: CASRALGTGFETQYF. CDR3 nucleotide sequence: TGTGCCAGCAGGGCCCTCGGGACAGGTTTTGAGACCCAGTACTTC.

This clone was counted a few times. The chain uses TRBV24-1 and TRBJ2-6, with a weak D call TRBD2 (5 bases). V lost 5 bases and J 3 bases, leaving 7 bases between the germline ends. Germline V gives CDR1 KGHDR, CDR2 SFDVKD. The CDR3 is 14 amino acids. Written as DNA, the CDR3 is TGTGCCACCAGTGCCGGGGTTGGGGCCAACGTCCTGACTTTC. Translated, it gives CATSAGVGANVLTF.

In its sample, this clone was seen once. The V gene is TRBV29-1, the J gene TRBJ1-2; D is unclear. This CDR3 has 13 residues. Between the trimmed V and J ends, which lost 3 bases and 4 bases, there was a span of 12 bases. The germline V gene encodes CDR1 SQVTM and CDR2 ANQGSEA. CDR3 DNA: TGCAGCGTTGATAGAGAACTAATCTATGGCTACACCTTC. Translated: CSVDRELIYGYTF.

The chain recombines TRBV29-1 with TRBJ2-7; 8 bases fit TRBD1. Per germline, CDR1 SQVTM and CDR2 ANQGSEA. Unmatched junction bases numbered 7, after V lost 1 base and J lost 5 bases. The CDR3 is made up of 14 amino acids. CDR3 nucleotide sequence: TGCAGCGTTGAAGGACAGGGGAGTGGGCACGAGCAGTACTTC. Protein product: CSVEGQGSGHEQYF.

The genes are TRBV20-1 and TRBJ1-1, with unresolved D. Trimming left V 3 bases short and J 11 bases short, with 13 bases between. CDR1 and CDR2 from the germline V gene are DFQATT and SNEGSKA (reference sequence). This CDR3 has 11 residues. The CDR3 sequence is CSASHNSVAFF. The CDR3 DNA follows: TGCAGTGCTAGTCATAATTCGGTGGCTTTCTTT.

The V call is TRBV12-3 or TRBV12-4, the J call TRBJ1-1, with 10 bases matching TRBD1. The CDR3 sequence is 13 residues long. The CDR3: CASFRDRGTEAFF. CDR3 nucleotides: TGTGCATCTTTCCGGGACAGGGGCACTGAAGCTTTCTTT.

The CDR3, as DNA: TGTGCCAGCAGTTCGACGACAGGCCCCTATTCACCCCTCCACTTT. Translation gives CASSSTTGPYSPLHF. The chain has TRBV28 and TRBJ1-6; D possibly corresponds to TRBD1 (6 bases). V lost 4 bases and J lost 8, with 15 bases in between. There are 15 residues in the CDR3. Per the germline V gene, CDR1 is MDHEN and CDR2 is SYDVKM.

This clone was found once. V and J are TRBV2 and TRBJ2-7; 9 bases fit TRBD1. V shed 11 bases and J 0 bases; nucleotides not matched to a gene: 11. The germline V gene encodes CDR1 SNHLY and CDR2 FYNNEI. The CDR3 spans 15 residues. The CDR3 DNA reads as TGTGCCGTCCTCTCCGGGACAGGGAGCTCCTACGAGCAGTACTTC. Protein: CAVLSGTGSSYEQYF. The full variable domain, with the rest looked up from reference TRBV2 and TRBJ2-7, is EPEVTQTPSHQVTQMGQEVILRCVPISNHLYFYWYRQILGQKVEFLVSFYNNEISEKSEIFDDQFSVERPDGSNFTLKIRSTKLEDSAMYFCAVLSGTGSSYEQYFGPGTRLTVT.

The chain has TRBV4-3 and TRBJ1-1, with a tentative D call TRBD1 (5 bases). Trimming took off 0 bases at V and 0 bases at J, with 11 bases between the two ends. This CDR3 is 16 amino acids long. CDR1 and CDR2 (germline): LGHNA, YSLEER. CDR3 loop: CASSQEVRVVNTEAFF. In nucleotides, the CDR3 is TGCGCCAGCAGCCAAGAAGTCAGGGTAGTGAACACTGAAGCTTTCTTT.

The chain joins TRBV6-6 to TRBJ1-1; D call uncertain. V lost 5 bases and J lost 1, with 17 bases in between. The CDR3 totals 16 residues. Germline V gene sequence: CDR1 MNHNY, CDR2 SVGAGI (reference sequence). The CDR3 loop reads CASSLTQQIQNTEAFF. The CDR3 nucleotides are TGTGCCAGCAGTCTAACTCAACAGATCCAGAACACTGAAGCTTTCTTT.

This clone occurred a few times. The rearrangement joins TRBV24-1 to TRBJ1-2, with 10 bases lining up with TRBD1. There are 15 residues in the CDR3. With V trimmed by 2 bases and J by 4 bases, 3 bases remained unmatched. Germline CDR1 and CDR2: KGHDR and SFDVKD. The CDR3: CATSDSGQGSYGYTF. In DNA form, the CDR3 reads TGTGCCACCAGTGATTCGGGACAGGGGTCCTATGGCTACACCTTC.

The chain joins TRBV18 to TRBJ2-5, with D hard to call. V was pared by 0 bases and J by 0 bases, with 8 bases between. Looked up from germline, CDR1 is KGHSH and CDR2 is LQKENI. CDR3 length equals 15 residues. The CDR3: CASSPPPRYQETQYF. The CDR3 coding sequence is TGTGCCAGCTCACCACCTCCCCGTTACCAAGAGACCCAGTACTTC.

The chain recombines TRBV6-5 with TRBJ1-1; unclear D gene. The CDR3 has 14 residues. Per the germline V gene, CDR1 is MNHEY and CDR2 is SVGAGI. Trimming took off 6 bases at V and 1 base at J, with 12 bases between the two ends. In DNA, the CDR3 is TGTGCCAGCAGGATACAGCCCGAGAACACTGAAGCTTTCTTT. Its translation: CASRIQPENTEAFF.